The clone carrying this TCR beta chain was seen ten or more times. Its antigen is undetermined. This sample is drawn from a study of CD8 T cells in ankylosing spondylitis. The study's findings and limits: Within ankylosing spondylitis blood, a TCR beta motif made up of eight or nine highly homologous variants appeared to be characteristic.

V lost 4 bases and J 8 bases, leaving 12 bases between the germline ends. The CDR3 totals 13 residues. CDR1 is LGHNA and CDR2 is YNFKEQ in the germline V gene. One entry per CDR3 protein results from TCRdb running MiXCR on the 5' RACE reads. The sample holds hundreds of thousands of distinct CDR3 sequences, about 11% seen once. Material: blood, either unsorted or a sorted T cell fraction (not recorded which). The chain uses TRBV4-2 and TRBJ1-3; D is ambiguous. The sequence came from a male donor with ankylosing spondylitis. Written as DNA, the CDR3 is TGTGCCAGCAGCCCCATAAAGGGAGACACCATATATTTT. This encodes CASSPIKGDTIYF.